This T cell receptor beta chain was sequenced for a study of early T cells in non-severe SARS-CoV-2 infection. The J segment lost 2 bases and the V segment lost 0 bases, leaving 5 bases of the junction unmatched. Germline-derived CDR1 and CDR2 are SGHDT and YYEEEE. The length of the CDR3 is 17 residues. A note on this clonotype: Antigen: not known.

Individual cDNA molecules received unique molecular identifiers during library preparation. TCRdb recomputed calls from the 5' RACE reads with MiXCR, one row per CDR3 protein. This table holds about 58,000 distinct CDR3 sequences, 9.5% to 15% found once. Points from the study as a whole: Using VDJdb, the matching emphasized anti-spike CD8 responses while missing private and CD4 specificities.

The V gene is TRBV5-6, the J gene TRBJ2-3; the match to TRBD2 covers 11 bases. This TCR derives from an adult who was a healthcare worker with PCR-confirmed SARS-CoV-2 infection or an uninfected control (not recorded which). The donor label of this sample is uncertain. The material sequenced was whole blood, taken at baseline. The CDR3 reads CASSLDVSGGATDTQYF. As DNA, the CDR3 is TGTGCCAGCAGCTTGGATGTTAGCGGGGGGGCCACAGATACGCAGTATTTT.